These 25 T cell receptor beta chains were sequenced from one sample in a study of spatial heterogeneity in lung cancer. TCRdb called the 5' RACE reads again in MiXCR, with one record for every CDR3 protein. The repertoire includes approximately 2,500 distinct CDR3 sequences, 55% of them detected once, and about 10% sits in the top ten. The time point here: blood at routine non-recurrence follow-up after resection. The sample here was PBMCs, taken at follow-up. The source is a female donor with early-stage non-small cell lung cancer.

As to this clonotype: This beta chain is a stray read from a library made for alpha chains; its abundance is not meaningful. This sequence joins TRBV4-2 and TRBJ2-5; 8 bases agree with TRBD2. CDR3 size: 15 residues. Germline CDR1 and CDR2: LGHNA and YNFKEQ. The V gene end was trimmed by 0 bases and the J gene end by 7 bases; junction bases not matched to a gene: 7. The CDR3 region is CASSQERAGDGTQYF. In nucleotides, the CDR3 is TGTGCCAGCAGCCAAGAGCGAGCGGGGGACGGGACCCAGTACTTC.

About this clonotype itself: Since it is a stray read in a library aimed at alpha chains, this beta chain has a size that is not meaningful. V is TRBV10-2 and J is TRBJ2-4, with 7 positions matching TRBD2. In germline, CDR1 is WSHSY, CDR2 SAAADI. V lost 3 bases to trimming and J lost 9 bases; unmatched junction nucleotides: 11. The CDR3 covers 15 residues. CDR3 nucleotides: TGCGCCAGCAGTGACGCGGCGGGAGTCCCAACCATTCAGTACTTC. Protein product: CASSDAAGVPTIQYF.

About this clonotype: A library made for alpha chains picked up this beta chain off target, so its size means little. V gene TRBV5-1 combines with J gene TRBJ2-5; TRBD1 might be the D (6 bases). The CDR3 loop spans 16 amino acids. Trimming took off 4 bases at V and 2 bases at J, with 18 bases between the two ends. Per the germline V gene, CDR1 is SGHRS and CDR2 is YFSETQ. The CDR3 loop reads CASSETGTYPQETQYF. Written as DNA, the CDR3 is TGCGCCAGCAGCGAAACCGGGACATACCCTCAAGAGACCCAGTACTTC.

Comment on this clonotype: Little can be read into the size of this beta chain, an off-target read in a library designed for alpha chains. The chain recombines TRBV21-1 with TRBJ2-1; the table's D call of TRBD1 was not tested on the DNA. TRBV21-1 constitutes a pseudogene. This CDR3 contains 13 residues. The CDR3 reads CASSAWTGYEQFF. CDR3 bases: TGTGCCAGCAGCGCCTGGACAGGGTATGAGCAGTTCTTC.

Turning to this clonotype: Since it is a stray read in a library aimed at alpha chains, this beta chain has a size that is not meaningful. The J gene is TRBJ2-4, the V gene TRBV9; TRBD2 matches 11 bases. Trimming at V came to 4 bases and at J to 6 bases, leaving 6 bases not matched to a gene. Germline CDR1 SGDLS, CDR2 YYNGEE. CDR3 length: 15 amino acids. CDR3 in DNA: TGTGCCAGCAGCCCCGGACTAGCGGGCGGAAACATTCAGTACTTC. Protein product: CASSPGLAGGNIQYF.

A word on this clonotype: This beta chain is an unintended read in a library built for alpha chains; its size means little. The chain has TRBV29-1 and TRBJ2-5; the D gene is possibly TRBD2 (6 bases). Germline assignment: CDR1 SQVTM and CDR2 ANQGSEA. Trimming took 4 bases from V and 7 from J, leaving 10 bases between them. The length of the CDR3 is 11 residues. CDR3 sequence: CSVGSGGTQYF. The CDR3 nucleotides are TGCAGCGTTGGTAGCGGCGGGACCCAGTACTTC.

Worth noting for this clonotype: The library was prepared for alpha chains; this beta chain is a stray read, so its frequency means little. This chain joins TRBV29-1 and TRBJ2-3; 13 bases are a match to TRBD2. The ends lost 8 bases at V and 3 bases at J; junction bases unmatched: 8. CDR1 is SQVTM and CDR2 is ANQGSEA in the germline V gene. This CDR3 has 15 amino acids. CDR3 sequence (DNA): TGCAGCTCATCGGGACTAGCGGGACCTACAGATACGCAGTATTTT. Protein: CSSSGLAGPTDTQYF.

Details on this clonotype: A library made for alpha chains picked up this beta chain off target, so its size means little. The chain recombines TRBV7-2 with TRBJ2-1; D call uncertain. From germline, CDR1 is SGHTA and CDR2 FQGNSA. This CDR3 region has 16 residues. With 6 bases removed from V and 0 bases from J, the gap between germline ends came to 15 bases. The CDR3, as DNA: TGTGCCAGCAGTCAAAATAGGATCAGCTCCTACAATGAGCAGTTCTTC. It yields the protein CASSQNRISSYNEQFF.

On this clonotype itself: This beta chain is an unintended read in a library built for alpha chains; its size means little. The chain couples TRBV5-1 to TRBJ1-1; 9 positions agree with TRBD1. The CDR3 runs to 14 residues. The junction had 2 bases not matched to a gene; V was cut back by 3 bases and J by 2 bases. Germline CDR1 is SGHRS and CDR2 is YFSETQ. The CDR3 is CASSSTGGNTEAFF. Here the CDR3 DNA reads TGCGCCAGCAGCTCGACAGGGGGTAACACTGAAGCTTTCTTT.

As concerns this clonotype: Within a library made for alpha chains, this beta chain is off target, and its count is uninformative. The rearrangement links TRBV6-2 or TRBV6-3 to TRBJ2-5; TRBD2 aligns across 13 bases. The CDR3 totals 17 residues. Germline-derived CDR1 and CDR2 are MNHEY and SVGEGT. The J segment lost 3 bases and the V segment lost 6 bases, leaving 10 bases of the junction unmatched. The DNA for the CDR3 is TGTGCCAGCAGCCCAGGCAAGACTAGCGGGAGGAAAGAGACCCAGTACTTC. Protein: CASSPGKTSGRKETQYF.

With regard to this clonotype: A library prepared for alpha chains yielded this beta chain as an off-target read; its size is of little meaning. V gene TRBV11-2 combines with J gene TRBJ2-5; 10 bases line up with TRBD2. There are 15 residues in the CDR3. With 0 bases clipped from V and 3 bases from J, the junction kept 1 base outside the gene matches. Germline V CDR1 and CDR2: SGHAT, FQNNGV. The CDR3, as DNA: TGTGCCAGCAGCTTAGAACTAGCGGGGAAAGAGACCCAGTACTTC. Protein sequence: CASSLELAGKETQYF.

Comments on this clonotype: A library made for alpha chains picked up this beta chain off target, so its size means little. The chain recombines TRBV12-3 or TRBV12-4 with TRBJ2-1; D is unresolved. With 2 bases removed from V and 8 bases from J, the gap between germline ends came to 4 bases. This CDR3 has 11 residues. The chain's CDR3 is CASSLYDEQFF. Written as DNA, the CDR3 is TGTGCCAGCAGTTTATACGATGAGCAGTTCTTC.

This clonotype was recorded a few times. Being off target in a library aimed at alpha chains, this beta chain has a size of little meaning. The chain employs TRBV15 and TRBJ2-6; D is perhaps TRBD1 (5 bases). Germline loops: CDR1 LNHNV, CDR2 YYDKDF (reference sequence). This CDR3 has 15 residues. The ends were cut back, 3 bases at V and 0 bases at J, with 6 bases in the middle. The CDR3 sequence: CATSSDSSGANVLTF. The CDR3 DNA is TGTGCCACCAGCAGTGACAGCTCTGGGGCCAACGTCCTGACTTTC.

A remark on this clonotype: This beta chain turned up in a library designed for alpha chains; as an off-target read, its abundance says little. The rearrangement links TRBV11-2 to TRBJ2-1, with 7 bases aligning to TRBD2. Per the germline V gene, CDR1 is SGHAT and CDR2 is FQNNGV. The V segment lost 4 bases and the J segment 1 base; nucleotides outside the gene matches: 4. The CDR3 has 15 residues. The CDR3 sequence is CASSSLAPSYNEQFF. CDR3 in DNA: TGTGCCAGCAGCTCACTAGCGCCGTCCTACAATGAGCAGTTCTTC.

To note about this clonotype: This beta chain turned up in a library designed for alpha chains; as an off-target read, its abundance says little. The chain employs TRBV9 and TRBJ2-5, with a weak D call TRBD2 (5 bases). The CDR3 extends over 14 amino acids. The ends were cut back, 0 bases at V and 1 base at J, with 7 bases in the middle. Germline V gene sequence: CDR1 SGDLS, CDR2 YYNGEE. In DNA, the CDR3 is TGTGCCAGCAGCGTAGGCCTAGCCCAAGAGACCCAGTACTTC. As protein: CASSVGLAQETQYF. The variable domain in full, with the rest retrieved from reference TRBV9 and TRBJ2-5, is DSGVTQTPKHLITATGQRVTLRCSPRSGDLSVYWYQQSLDQGLQFLIQYYNGEERAKGNILERFSAQQFPDLHSELNLSSLELGDSALYFCASSVGLAQETQYFGPGTRLLVL.

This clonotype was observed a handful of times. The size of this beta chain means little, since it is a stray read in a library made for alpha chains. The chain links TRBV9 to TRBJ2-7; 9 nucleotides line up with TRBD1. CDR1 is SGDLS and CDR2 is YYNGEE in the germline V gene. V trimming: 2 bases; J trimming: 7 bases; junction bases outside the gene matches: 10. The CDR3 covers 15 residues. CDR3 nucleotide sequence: TGTGCCAGCAGCGTTCACAGGGGGCCGGATCGGGAGCAGTACGTC. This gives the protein CASSVHRGPDREQYV.

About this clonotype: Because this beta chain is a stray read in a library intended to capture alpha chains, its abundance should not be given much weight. The CDR3 nucleotides are TGCGCCAGCAGCCTTACTCGACAGGAACAAGAGACCCAGTACTTC. This encodes CASSLTRQEQETQYF. The chain is built from TRBV4-1 and TRBJ2-5; a possible D gene is TRBD1 (6 bases). V was trimmed by 4 bases and J by 2 bases, leaving 14 bases between them. This CDR3 comprises 15 residues. From germline, CDR1 is MGHRA and CDR2 YSYEKL.

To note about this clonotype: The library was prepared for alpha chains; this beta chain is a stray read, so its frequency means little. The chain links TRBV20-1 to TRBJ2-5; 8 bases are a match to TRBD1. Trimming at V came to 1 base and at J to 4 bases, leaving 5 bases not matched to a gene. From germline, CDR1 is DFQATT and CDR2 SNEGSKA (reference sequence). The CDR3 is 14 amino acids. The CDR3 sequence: CSARVQGAGETQYF. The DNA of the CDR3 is TGCAGTGCTAGAGTCCAGGGGGCGGGAGAGACCCAGTACTTC.

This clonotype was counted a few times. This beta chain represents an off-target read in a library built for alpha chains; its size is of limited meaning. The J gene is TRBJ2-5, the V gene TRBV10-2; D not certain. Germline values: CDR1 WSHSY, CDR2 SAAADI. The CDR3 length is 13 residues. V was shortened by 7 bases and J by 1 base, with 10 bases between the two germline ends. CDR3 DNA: TGCGCCAGCAAAAGGAGCGTCCAAGAGACCCAGTACTTC. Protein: CASKRSVQETQYF.

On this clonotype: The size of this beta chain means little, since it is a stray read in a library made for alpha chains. The CDR3 nucleotides are TGTGCCAGCAGTGAAGTGGGACAGGGCACTGAAGCTTTCTTT. This sequence encodes CASSEVGQGTEAFF. V usage is TRBV6-1 and J usage is TRBJ1-1; TRBD1 agrees at 9 bases. Germline assignment: CDR1 MNHNS and CDR2 SASEGT. The CDR3 contains 14 residues. V lost 1 base, J lost 4 bases, and 1 base stayed unmatched.

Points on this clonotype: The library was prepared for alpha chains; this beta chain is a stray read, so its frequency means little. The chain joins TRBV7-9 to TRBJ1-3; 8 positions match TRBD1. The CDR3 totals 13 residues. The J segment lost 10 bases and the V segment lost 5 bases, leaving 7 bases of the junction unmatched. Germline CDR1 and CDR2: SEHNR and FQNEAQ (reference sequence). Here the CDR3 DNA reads TGTGCCAGCAGCCACGGACAGGGCTTGACCATATATTTT. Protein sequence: CASSHGQGLTIYF.

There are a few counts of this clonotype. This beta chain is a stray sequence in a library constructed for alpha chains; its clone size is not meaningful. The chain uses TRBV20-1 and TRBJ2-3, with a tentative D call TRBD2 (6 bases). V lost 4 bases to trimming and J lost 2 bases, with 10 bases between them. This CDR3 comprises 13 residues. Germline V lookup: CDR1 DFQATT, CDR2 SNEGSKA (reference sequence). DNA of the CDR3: TGCAGTGCTACCGGGACTTCCACAGATACGCAGTATTTT. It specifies CSATGTSTDTQYF.

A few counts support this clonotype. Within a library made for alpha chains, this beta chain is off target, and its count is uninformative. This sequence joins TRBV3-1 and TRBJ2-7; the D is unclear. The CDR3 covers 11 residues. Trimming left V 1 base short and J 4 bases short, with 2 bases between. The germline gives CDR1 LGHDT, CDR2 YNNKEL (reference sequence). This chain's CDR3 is CASSQGYEQYF. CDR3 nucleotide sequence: TGTGCCAGCAGCCAAGGGTACGAGCAGTACTTC.

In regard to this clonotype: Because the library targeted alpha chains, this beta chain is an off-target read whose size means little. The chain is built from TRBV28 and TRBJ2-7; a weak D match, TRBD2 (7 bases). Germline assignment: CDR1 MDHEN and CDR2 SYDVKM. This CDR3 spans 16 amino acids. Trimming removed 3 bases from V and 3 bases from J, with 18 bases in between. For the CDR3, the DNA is TGTGCCAGCAGTTTGCCCCCTCGGGGGGCGGGCTACGAGCAGTACTTC. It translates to CASSLPPRGAGYEQYF. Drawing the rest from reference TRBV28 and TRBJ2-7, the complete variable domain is DVKVTQSSRYLVKRTGEKVFLECVQDMDHENMFWYRQDPGLGLRLIYFSYDVKMKEKGDIPEGYSVSREKKERFSLILESASTNQTSMYLCASSLPPRGAGYEQYFGPGTRLTVT.

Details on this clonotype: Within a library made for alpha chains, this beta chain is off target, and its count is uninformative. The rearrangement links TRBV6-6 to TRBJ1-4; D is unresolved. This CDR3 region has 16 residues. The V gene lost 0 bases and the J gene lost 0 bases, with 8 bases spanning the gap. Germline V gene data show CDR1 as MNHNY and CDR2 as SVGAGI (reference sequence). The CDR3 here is CASSYSGKTTNEKLFF. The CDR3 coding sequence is TGTGCCAGCAGTTACTCAGGGAAGACAACTAATGAAAAACTGTTTTTT.